Given below is one TCR beta chain in context. Its antigen remains undetermined. Base qualities are not provided; no much larger clone lies one nucleotide away. To prepare the library, 5' RACE was applied. The sequencer listed for this sample is Illumina HiSeq 2500. A second about 7 to 12 cycle PCR used a sample-barcoded 5' primer and a J-beta primer mix. Each TCR beta cDNA molecule received a unique molecular identifier from a template-switch 5' adaptor carrying 12 random nucleotides. Each sample yielded at least 3 million CDR3-containing paired-end reads. First-strand cDNA was synthesized from all RNA with the Mint cDNA synthesis kit, primed by a TRBC-specific oligonucleotide. Following uracil-DNA glycosylase treatment, all cDNA underwent a first 18-cycle PCR with the universal primers M1SS and BC2_uni_R. The authors' analysis ran thus. Normalization of each sample was performed by random selection of 1 million high-quality reads, each carrying a distinct molecular identifier. Reads with shared molecular identifiers were discarded instead of being binned into consensus sequences. MiTCR, run with a Q25 quality threshold and the strictest error-elimination algorithm, handled CDR3 identification, clonotype clustering and error correction. A nonparametric unseen species model using Euler transformation provided a lower-bound estimate of total TCR beta diversity. TCRdb redid the processing of the public reads, applying fastp at Q25 and MiXCR, and retained in-frame beta chains. Rows are unified per CDR3 protein, each entry keeping the most common DNA and genes. TCRdb assigned the V and J calls; the authors' analysis was not used. Present in this sample are fewer than 900,000 distinct CDR3 sequences, 45% to 50% of which were seen just once. 30% to 35% of the sample is held by the ten biggest clonotypes.

CDR1 and CDR2 (SGHRS, YFSETQ) derive from the germline V gene. V is reduced by 6 bases and J by 3 bases, leaving a spacing of 9 bases between them. The CDR3 contains 12 residues, cysteine and phenylalanine counted. The DNA shown is the 36-base CDR3, in frame from base 1. These data come from a study of blood T cells in healthy people across ages (dated by TCRdb to 2015 to 2017). Regarding the research as a whole: In model experiments, roughly one uniquely barcoded TCR beta cDNA molecule per two T cells was captured by template switching. The study analyzed two additional independent replicas of 1 million unique cDNA reads from the same blood draw for two donors, one aged 18 to 29 and one aged 80 or older. To avoid experimental bias, donors of different ages were spread randomly across the sequencing lanes. Four age groups were formed from the donors: young (average roughly 15 years), middle-aged (approximately 42), aged (about 68) and long-lived (approximately 80). To track age-related changes in TCR beta repertoire diversity, the study relied on deep sequencing normalized with unique cDNA molecular identifiers.

Broader findings and caveats from the paper: Because profiling used bulk unsorted PBMCs, naive and antigen-experienced compartments could not be compared conclusively. The CMV infection status of donors was not known, potentially confounding age-related changes in expanded clonotypes. Estimates of total diversity from one million sequenced T cells were regarded as lower bounds and underestimates. As age increased, observed TCR beta diversity per million T cells dropped in a roughly linear way, and a significant reduction was already evident by age 40. There was a strong correlation between observed TCR beta diversity and the percentage of naive T cells measured by flow cytometry. Compared with the aged group, the long-lived group had more naive CD4+ T cells, fewer expanded clones and increased TCR diversity, a pattern suggesting age selection.

Donors were 40 or so systemically healthy Caucasian individuals from Russia aged roughly 6 to 95 years. Approximately 10 milliliters of peripheral blood were collected from each donor into EDTA-treated Vacutainer tubes. PBMCs were isolated by Ficoll-Paque density-gradient centrifugation, with at least 7 million obtained per sample. Total RNA was extracted from PBMCs with Trizol reagent, with at least 5 micrograms obtained per sample. For every donor, flow cytometry on a PBMC aliquot measured the percentage of naive CD45RAhigh/CD27high T cells. The sequenced sample was blood. This TCR was recovered from a woman aged 55 to 70 in good health. This sequence uses TRBV5-1 and TRBJ2-5, with no D gene named confidently. Here is the DNA: TGCGCCAGCAACAACAGAAAAGAGACCCAGTACTTC. Its translation reads: CASNNRKETQYF.